This T cell receptor (beta chain) was obtained from a study of T-cell memory formation after mild COVID-19. Across the whole study: For the most part, TCR clusters were specific to one donor. Broader study findings: That cross-reactive memory joined was suggested by some responding clones appearing in pre-infection memory. Day 15 to 85 contracting clones showed balanced CD4/CD8; later expanders leaned CD4+.

5'RACE primed at constant segments yielded TCR alpha and TCR beta cDNA libraries bearing sample barcodes and UMIs. TCRdb re-analysed the 5' RACE reads in MiXCR, keeping a single row per CDR3 protein. The sample comprises more than 350,000 distinct CDR3 sequences, roughly 15% of which are singletons, and around a fifth rests with the top ten. There are a few counts of this clonotype. What it recognizes is unknown. Germline V CDR1 and CDR2: SEHNR, FQNEAQ (reference sequence). V dropped 3 bases and J dropped 7 bases, with 19 bases sitting between them. CDR3 length equals 16 residues. Sequenced material: PBMCs or a T cell subset sorted from them (not recorded which). The sequence was collected from a man between 18 and 35 years old who had mild COVID-19 (a few samples of this study predate the infection). Cell type and time point are not known. V and J are TRBV7-9 and TRBJ2-1; possibly TRBD2 for D (6 bases). The CDR3 coding sequence is TGTGCCAGCAGCTTTGGGCTAGCGACGCGTGGTAATGAGCAGTTCTTC. Protein: CASSFGLATRGNEQFF.